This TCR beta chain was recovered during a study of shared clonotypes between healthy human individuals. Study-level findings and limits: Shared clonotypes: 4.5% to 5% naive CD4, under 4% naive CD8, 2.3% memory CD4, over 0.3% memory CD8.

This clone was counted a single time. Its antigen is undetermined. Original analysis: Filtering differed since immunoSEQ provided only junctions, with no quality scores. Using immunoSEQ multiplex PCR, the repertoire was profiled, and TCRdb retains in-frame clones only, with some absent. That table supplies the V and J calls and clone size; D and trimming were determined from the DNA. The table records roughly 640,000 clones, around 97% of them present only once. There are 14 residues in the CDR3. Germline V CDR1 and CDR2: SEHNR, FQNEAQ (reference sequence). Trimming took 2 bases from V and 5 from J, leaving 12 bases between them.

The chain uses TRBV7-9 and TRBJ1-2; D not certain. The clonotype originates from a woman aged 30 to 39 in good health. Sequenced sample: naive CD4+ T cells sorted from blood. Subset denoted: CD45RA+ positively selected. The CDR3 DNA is TGTGCCAGCAGCTTAATGGAGGCAGTGTATGGCTACACCTTC. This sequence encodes CASSLMEAVYGYTF.